A single T cell receptor (beta chain) is shown here with its context. Its specificity is unknown. The data were obtained in a study of a mutant IDH1 vaccine in newly diagnosed glioma. Study overall: V12 took place at week 35, and V13 at week 47.

This CDR3 has 17 residues. Germline assignment: CDR1 LNHDA and CDR2 SQIVND (reference sequence). V lost 1 base and J lost 1; bases outside the gene matches: 7. Time point defined: week 47, end of study. Each dose of the vaccine consisted of 300 ug of mutant IDH1 20-mer peptide, with topical imiquimod. Eight vaccinations reached patients in weeks 1, 3, 5, 7, 11, 15, 19 and 23. The protocol was immunoSEQ multiplex PCR, while the TCRdb copy is restricted to in-frame clones and leaves out a portion. The data show 9,500 to 12,000 clones, with 81% seen just once and approximately 18% held by the top ten. The chain recombines TRBV19 with TRBJ1-2; 9 bases agree with TRBD1. This receptor was obtained from a man aged 25-40 years with glioma. The sample was PBMCs, taken from a glioma patient whose treatment included an IDH1 peptide vaccine. The CDR3 spells CASSIGYRGRFNYGYTF. Here the CDR3 DNA reads TGTGCCAGTAGTATAGGGTACAGGGGGCGTTTTAACTATGGCTACACCTTC.